These T cell receptor beta chains were read from a single sample in a study of beta chain features in type 1 diabetes. The repertoire was sequenced with immunoSEQ multiplex PCR; TCRdb's copy has only in-frame clones and lacks some. This sample has hundreds of thousands of clones, with approximately 15% found just once. Sequencing was performed on naive CD4+ T cells from blood. The receptors come from a man aged 30 to 39 in good health. Each CDR3 is given with its conserved first and last residue. Each record gives: CDR3 protein, CDR3 DNA, J gene, clone size, D gene, V gene. The D gene is left open where the match is weak. The size field is filled for only some rows; it gives once, few, many or a size class.

CASSLLDGELFF TGTGCCAGTAGTCTACTAGACGGGGAGCTGTTTTTT TRBJ2-2 NA NA TRBV19
CASAINRGRGEKLFF TGTGCCAGCGCTATAAATCGGGGGCGGGGTGAAAAACTGTTTTTT TRBJ1-4 few NA TRBV2
CSVEIGRAYEQYF TGCAGCGTTGAAATCGGCAGGGCCTACGAGCAGTACTTC TRBJ2-7 many NA TRBV29-1
CASSVDQGIGGYTF TGTGCCAGCAGCGTAGATCAGGGGATCGGTGGCTACACCTTC TRBJ1-2 NA NA TRBV9
CASSLGSRASTDTQYF TGTGCCAGCAGCTTAGGGAGCCGGGCTAGCACAGATACGCAGTATTTT TRBJ2-3 few NA TRBV7-9
CASSPLALQDNEQFF TGTGCCAGCAGCCCGCTAGCTCTCCAAGACAATGAGCAGTTCTTC TRBJ2-1 few NA TRBV7-9
CASSIGHRGDTIYF TGTGCCAGTAGTATCGGCCATCGGGGGGACACCATATATTTT TRBJ1-3 NA NA TRBV19
CASSGQGEETQYF TGTGCCAGCAGTGGACAGGGGGAAGAGACCCAGTACTTC TRBJ2-5 few TRBD1 TRBV25-1
CASSLRTGTGTEAFF TGTGCCAGCAGCTTGCGGACAGGCACGGGCACTGAAGCTTTCTTT TRBJ1-1 few TRBD1 TRBV5-4
CASSQNRGNGYTF TGTGCCAGCAGCCAAAACAGGGGAAATGGCTACACCTTC TRBJ1-2 NA TRBD1 TRBV7-2
CASSPTGAGGLGNEQFF TGTGCCAGCAGCCCAACCGGAGCGGGGGGCCTGGGGAATGAGCAGTTCTTC TRBJ2-1 few TRBD2 TRBV5-6
CSARERYEQFF TGCAGTGCTAGAGAAAGGTATGAGCAGTTCTTC TRBJ2-1 few NA TRBV20-1
CSAQSGNEQFF TGCAGTGCCCAATCTGGGAATGAGCAGTTCTTC TRBJ2-1 few NA TRBV20-1
CASQEAGGPRDTQYF TGTGCCAGCCAGGAAGCGGGAGGGCCGCGGGATACGCAGTATTTT TRBJ2-3 few TRBD2 TRBV5-6
CASSEGSPGSLFF TGTGCCAGCAGTGAAGGGTCGCCTGGCAGTCTGTTTTTT TRBJ1-4 few NA TRBV25-1
CASGLVISGVRETQYF TGTGCTAGTGGTTTGGTAATTTCCGGGGTTCGAGAGACCCAGTACTTC TRBJ2-5 NA NA TRBV12-5
CASSLTGGPRADTQYF TGTGCCAGCAGCTTGACGGGAGGACCGAGGGCAGATACGCAGTATTTT TRBJ2-3 NA TRBD2 TRBV7-2
CASSFLRDRGRPPGEQYF TGTGCCAGCAGCTTCCTTCGGGACAGGGGGCGACCTCCGGGCGAGCAGTACTTC TRBJ2-7 NA TRBD1 TRBV7-8
CASSQEFHSGITTDTQYF TGCGCCAGCAGCCAAGAATTCCATAGCGGGATAACCACAGATACGCAGTATTTT TRBJ2-3 NA TRBD2 TRBV4-1
CASSPDLANEQFF TGTGCCAGCAGCCCCGACCTAGCTAATGAGCAGTTCTTC TRBJ2-1 NA NA TRBV5-6
CASRGPTDTQYF TGTGCCAGCAGAGGGCCCACAGATACGCAGTATTTT TRBJ2-3 NA NA TRBV5-4
CASSDFSPGGPSTDTQYF TGTGCCAGCAGCGATTTTTCCCCTGGCGGTCCTAGCACAGATACGCAGTATTTT TRBJ2-3 NA NA TRBV7-2